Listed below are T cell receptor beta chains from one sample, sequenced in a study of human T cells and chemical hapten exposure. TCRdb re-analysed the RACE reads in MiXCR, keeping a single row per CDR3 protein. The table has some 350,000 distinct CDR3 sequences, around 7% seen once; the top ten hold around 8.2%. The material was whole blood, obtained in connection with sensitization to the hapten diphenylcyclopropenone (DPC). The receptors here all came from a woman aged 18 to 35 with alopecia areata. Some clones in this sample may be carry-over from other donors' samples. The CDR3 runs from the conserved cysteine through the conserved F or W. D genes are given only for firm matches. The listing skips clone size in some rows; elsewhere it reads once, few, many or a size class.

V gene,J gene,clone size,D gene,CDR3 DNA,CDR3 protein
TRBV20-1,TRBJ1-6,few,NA,TGCAGTGCTAGGGGGGGGCAGGCGACATCACCCCTCCACTTT,CSARGGQATSPLHF
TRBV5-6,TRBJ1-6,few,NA,TGTGCCAGCAGCTTGGACAGGGCCTATAATTCACCCCTCCACTTT,CASSLDRAYNSPLHF
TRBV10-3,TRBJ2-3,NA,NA,TGTGCCACCTCCCTGGTGGGCACAGATACGCAGTATTTT,CATSLVGTDTQYF
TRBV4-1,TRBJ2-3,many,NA,TGCGCCAGCAGCCAAGATCGGGCAGTTAGCACAGATACGCAGTATTTT,CASSQDRAVSTDTQYF
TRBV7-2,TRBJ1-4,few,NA,TGTGCCAGCAAGTTTACCGGGGGTGGCGAAAAACTGTTTTTT,CASKFTGGGEKLFF
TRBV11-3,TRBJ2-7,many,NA,TGTGCCAGCAGCAGCGGGTACTCCTACGAGCAGTACTTC,CASSSGYSYEQYF
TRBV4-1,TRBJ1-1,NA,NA,TGCGCCAGAGGATACAGGCCCAGGAACACTGAAGCTTTCTTT,CARGYRPRNTEAFF
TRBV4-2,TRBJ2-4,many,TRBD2,TGTGCCAGCAGCTTGACTAGCGGGGATACTGGGCTAGTGGCCAAAAACATTCAGTACTTC,CASSLTSGDTGLVAKNIQYF
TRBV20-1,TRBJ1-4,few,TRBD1,TGCAGTGCTACGACAGGGGGGAATGAAAAACTGTTTTTT,CSATTGGNEKLFF
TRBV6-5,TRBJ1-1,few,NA,TGTGCCAGCAGTTACTCCTTGACAGCCCTGGGCGGCACTGAAGCTTTCTTT,CASSYSLTALGGTEAFF
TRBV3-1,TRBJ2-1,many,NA,TGTGCCAGCAGCCAAGGGCTAGTTTCCCCCAATGAGCAGTTCTTC,CASSQGLVSPNEQFF